This T cell receptor (beta chain) was found in a study of spatial heterogeneity in lung cancer. General study results and limits: It was found that expanded intratumoral alpha and beta TCR counts tracked tumor mutation counts.

From the 5' RACE reads, TCRdb called clonotypes with MiXCR, one entry per CDR3 protein. The data contain thousands of distinct CDR3 sequences, approximately 15% of them singletons. Germline V gene sequence: CDR1 LNHDA, CDR2 SQIVND (reference sequence). The CDR3 is 15 residues long. The germline V and J ends were trimmed by 7 bases and 0 bases, with 13 bases remaining between them. As for time point: sample taken at primary tumor resection. Many counts were recorded for this clonotype. The antigen is unknown. The sequencing used lung tumor tissue, collected at surgery. The TCR sequence derives from a male donor with early-stage non-small cell lung cancer. The chain combines TRBV19 with TRBJ2-1; D not resolved. CDR3 bases: TGTGCCAGTATGTTTGGTGGAAGCTCCTACAATGAGCAGTTCTTC. The encoded protein is CASMFGGSSYNEQFF.